This entry lists 19 T cell receptor beta chains sequenced from one sample in a study of resident and recirculating memory T cells in vitiligo. Libraries were prepared by immunoSEQ multiplex PCR; TCRdb keeps only in-frame clonotypes and omits some of them. The table includes tens of thousands of clones, just over 90% detected once. What was sequenced was blood. These receptors were taken from a male donor with vitiligo.

This rearrangement joins TRBV30 to TRBJ2-3; 7 bases agree with TRBD1. V shed 0 bases and J 6 bases; nucleotides not matched to a gene: 9. The CDR3 runs to 15 residues. The germline V gene encodes CDR1 GTSNPN and CDR2 SVGIG (reference sequence). The CDR3 spells CAWSVGTAPGDTQYF. CDR3 DNA: TGTGCCTGGAGTGTCGGGACAGCGCCCGGGGATACGCAGTATTTT.

This chain joins TRBV19 and TRBJ2-7, with D maybe TRBD1 (6 bases). From germline, CDR1 is LNHDA and CDR2 SQIVND (reference sequence). V shed 3 bases and J shed 2 bases, with 14 bases lying between them. The CDR3 is made up of 15 amino acids. CDR3 residues: CASSIVGGNTYEQYF. CDR3 in DNA: TGTGCCAGTAGTATCGTAGGGGGTAACACCTACGAGCAGTACTTC.

The V call is TRBV4-3, the J call TRBJ2-3; 7 positions match TRBD2. In germline, CDR1 is LGHNA, CDR2 YSLEER. V shed 1 base and J 5 bases; nucleotides not matched to a gene: 3. The CDR3 totals 14 residues. CDR3 sequence: CASSQGAGRDTQYF. In DNA form, the CDR3 reads TGCGCCAGCAGCCAAGGAGCGGGAAGAGATACGCAGTATTTT.

The chain links TRBV11-2 to TRBJ2-7, with D maybe TRBD1 (6 bases). Germline CDR1 is SGHAT and CDR2 is FQNNGV. V lost 5 bases and J lost 0, with 11 bases in between. The length of the CDR3 is 14 residues. CDR3 in amino acids: CASSRDITSYEQYF. In DNA form, the CDR3 reads TGTGCCAGCAGCCGGGACATAACCTCCTACGAGCAGTACTTC.

This sequence joins TRBV28 and TRBJ2-1; possibly TRBD2 for D (6 bases). Germline lookup yields CDR1 MDHEN and CDR2 SYDVKM. CDR3 length: 16 amino acids. The V end lost 5 bases, the J end lost 0 bases, and 14 bases lay between the germline ends. The CDR3, as DNA: TGTGCCAGCAGTGACTCTGGGGGAGGCTCCTACAATGAGCAGTTCTTC. Translated: CASSDSGGGSYNEQFF.

This clone showed up just once. The gene calls are TRBV6-4 and TRBJ2-1; 8 positions match TRBD2. The CDR3 has 15 residues. J was trimmed by 2 bases and V by 3 bases; bases with no gene match: 3. Germline V lookup: CDR1 MRHNA, CDR2 SNTAGT. CDR3 protein: CASSEGLGPYNEQFF. The DNA of the CDR3 is TGTGCCAGCAGTGAGGGACTAGGTCCCTACAATGAGCAGTTCTTC.

The chain employs TRBV5-6 and TRBJ2-2; 9 nucleotides agree with TRBD2. Trimming at V came to 1 base and at J to 5 bases, leaving 9 bases not matched to a gene. The CDR3 runs to 17 residues. Per germline, CDR1 SGHDT and CDR2 YYEEEE. This chain's CDR3 is CASSLYRLAGKTGELFF. The CDR3 coding sequence is TGTGCCAGCAGCTTGTATAGGCTAGCGGGAAAGACCGGGGAGCTGTTTTTT.

This chain connects TRBV29-1 to TRBJ1-5, with D perhaps matching TRBD1 (6 bases). Per germline, CDR1 SQVTM and CDR2 ANQGSEA. The CDR3 contains 13 residues. Trimming took 3 bases from V and 8 from J, leaving 14 bases between them. The CDR3 region is CSVELQGREPQHF. The CDR3 nucleotides are TGCAGCGTTGAGTTGCAGGGGAGGGAGCCCCAGCATTTT.

The rearrangement joins TRBV11-3 to TRBJ2-1; D might be TRBD2 (6 bases). The CDR3 loop spans 15 amino acids. Trimming took 5 bases from V and 0 from J, leaving 11 bases between them. CDR1 is SGHNT, CDR2 YENEEA, per germline. The CDR3 sequence is CASSLVGSSYNEQFF. The CDR3 DNA is TGTGCCAGCAGCCTGGTCGGGAGCTCCTACAATGAGCAGTTCTTC.

The CDR3 DNA reads as TGTGCCAGCAGTCCGGTTTCAGGGGTCTATACAGATACGCAGTATTTT. This gives the protein CASSPVSGVYTDTQYF. J is TRBJ2-3 and V is TRBV27; a possible D gene is TRBD1 (6 bases). Germline V gene data show CDR1 as MNHEY and CDR2 as SMNVEV (reference sequence). The CDR3 runs 16 residues. Trimming took off 5 bases at V and 3 bases at J, with 18 bases between the two ends.

V gene TRBV13 combines with J gene TRBJ2-5; 7 bases are shared with TRBD2. Trimming at V came to 9 bases and at J to 1 base, leaving 2 bases not matched to a gene. Germline V CDR1 and CDR2: PRHDT, FYEKMQ (reference sequence). This CDR3 is 12 amino acids long. In DNA, the CDR3 is TGTGCCAGGGGGGGGTCCCAAGAGACCCAGTACTTC. It encodes CARGGSQETQYF.

The chain recombines TRBV28 with TRBJ2-7; D is possibly TRBD1 (6 bases). Germline CDR1 MDHEN, CDR2 SYDVKM. CDR3 length: 15 residues. V was cut by 6 bases and J by 1 base, with 16 bases left in between. The CDR3 DNA reads as TGTGCCAGCAGCCTGACAGGCCAGGCTTCCTACGAGCAGTACTTC. Translating it yields CASSLTGQASYEQYF. The full variable domain, rest sourced from reference TRBV28 and TRBJ2-7, is DVKVTQSSRYLVKRTGEKVFLECVQDMDHENMFWYRQDPGLGLRLIYFSYDVKMKEKGDIPEGYSVSREKKERFSLILESASTNQTSMYLCASSLTGQASYEQYFGPGTRLTVT.

The gene calls are TRBV27 and TRBJ2-3; 9 bases are shared with TRBD1. V shed 4 bases, J shed 3 bases, and the junction held 2 bases outside the gene matches. The CDR3 is made up of 14 amino acids. Germline-derived CDR1 and CDR2 are MNHEY and SMNVEV (reference sequence). As DNA, the CDR3 is TGTGCCAGCAGTTCGACAGGGGGGACAGATACGCAGTATTTT. It translates to CASSSTGGTDTQYF.

The gene calls are TRBV6-5 and TRBJ2-5; possibly TRBD2 for D (5 bases). Trimming took off 2 bases at V and 2 bases at J, with 12 bases between the two ends. This CDR3 is 15 amino acids long. The germline V gene encodes CDR1 MNHEY and CDR2 SVGAGI. The CDR3 DNA sequence: TGTGCCAGCAGTTACGCTAGCTGGAAACAAGAGACCCAGTACTTC. This encodes CASSYASWKQETQYF.

The chain is built from TRBV11-3 and TRBJ1-1; D may be TRBD1 (5 bases). Trimming cost V 5 bases and J 4 bases, with 17 bases left between them. The CDR3 has 15 amino acids. Looked up from germline, CDR1 is SGHNT and CDR2 is YENEEA. CDR3 loop: CASSPPEVRGTEAFF. DNA of the CDR3: TGTGCCAGCAGCCCCCCCGAGGTAAGGGGCACTGAAGCTTTCTTT.

In DNA form, the CDR3 reads TGTGCCAGCTCACACCCAGGGGTTGAGCAGTACTTC. This codes for CASSHPGVEQYF. V usage is TRBV18 and J usage is TRBJ2-7; D perhaps matches TRBD1 (6 bases). Trimming removed 4 bases at V and 7 bases at J, with 11 bases between. The germline gives CDR1 KGHSH, CDR2 LQKENI. This CDR3 region has 12 residues.

This clone was picked up one time. J is TRBJ2-1 and V is TRBV10-3, with D unclear. V was cut by 5 bases and J by 7 bases, with 9 bases left in between. Germline assignment: CDR1 ENHRY and CDR2 SYGVKD. The CDR3 sequence is 12 residues long. CDR3 in amino acids: CAISSWLNEQFF. The CDR3 DNA sequence: TGTGCCATCAGTTCCTGGCTGAATGAGCAGTTCTTC.

The gene calls are TRBV10-1 and TRBJ2-1; TRBD1 matches 9 bases. In germline, CDR1 is WNHNN, CDR2 SYGVQD (reference sequence). V was clipped by 6 bases and J by 0 bases; unmatched bases: 6. The CDR3 extends over 16 amino acids. The CDR3, as DNA: TGCGCCAGCAGCGGGACAGGGATCACCTCCTACAATGAGCAGTTCTTC. It specifies CASSGTGITSYNEQFF.

This chain links TRBV7-3 with TRBJ2-6; possible D gene TRBD1, 5 bases. The CDR3 is made up of 16 amino acids. Trimming pared 5 bases from V and 1 base from J, leaving 12 bases between. The germline V gene has CDR1 SGHTA and CDR2 FQGTGA. This CDR3 is CASSLTTGSGANVLTF. The CDR3 coding sequence is TGTGCCAGCAGCCTGACCACAGGTTCTGGGGCCAACGTCCTGACTTTC.